A single sample is the source of the 8 T cell receptor beta chains below, sequenced in a study of T cell clonotyping in hematopoietic cell transplantation (dated by TCRdb to the early 2020s). To prepare the library, the immunoSEQ multiplex PCR assay was applied. TCRdb retrieved this table from immuneACCESS and kept in-frame rearrangements only. Not all clones are present; in checked studies, unresolved V genes account for under half, and no reason is known for the remainder. A total of about 9,600 clones appear in this sample, roughly 84% of them only once. The ten biggest clones cover roughly a third of the sample. Explained via the paper, the time point label denotes: recipient sample about 28 days before transplant, after cytoreduction. Here the sequenced sample was peripheral blood mononuclear cells, taken before stem cell transplant. These receptors were taken from a man aged 60-69 years with acute myeloid leukemia. Some clones in this sample may be carry-over from other donors' samples.

The chain couples TRBV6-1 to TRBJ1-4, with no clear D. Trimming took off 6 bases at V and 7 bases at J, with 12 bases between the two ends. Per germline, CDR1 MNHNS and CDR2 SASEGT. CDR3 size: 13 residues. In DNA, the CDR3 is TGTGCCAGCAGGAGCCGGATGGCTGAAAAACTGTTTTTT. This gives the protein CASRSRMAEKLFF.

This clone was observed a single time. An end of the junction differs from the germline gene, which may be a read error. This chain joins TRBV7-7 and TRBJ2-1; D could derive from TRBD1 or TRBD2 (5 bases each). The CDR3 sequence is 15 residues long. Germline loops: CDR1 SSHAT, CDR2 FNYEAQ (reference sequence). DNA for the CDR3: TGTGCTAGCAGCTTAGCGCCAGGGTGGGACGATGAGCAGTTCTTC. Its protein is CASSLAPGWDDEQFF.

The chain has TRBV7-6 and TRBJ2-1; D is perhaps TRBD1 or TRBD2 (6 bases each). The CDR3 totals 14 residues. V was trimmed by 7 bases and J by 1 base, leaving 11 bases between them. Germline V CDR1 and CDR2: SGHVS, FNYEAQ. As DNA, the CDR3 is TGTGCCAGCATTCGAGGGGGGTCCTACAATGAGCAGTTCTTC. It encodes CASIRGGSYNEQFF.

The CDR3 bases are TGTGCCAGCAGCCCTTCCCGGCAGCCCTATGGCTACACCTTC. Its protein is CASSPSRQPYGYTF. The rearrangement uses TRBV7-2 and TRBJ1-2; no reliable D call. This CDR3 comprises 14 residues. Trimming left V 5 bases short and J 4 bases short, with 14 bases between. The germline V gene has CDR1 SGHTA and CDR2 FQGNSA.

The V gene is TRBV6-1, the J gene TRBJ2-3; D possibly corresponds to TRBD2 (6 bases). The CDR3 runs 15 residues. Germline lookup yields CDR1 MNHNS and CDR2 SASEGT. The V and J ends lost 1 base and 1 base respectively, with 9 bases between them. The CDR3 spells CASSEETGGTDTQYF. The CDR3 bases are TGTGCCAGCAGTGAAGAGACGGGGGGCACAGATACGCAGTATTTT.

A remark on this clone: One end of the junction fails to match germline, which may point to a read error. V usage is TRBV11-3 and J usage is TRBJ2-3; 9 bases map to TRBD2. This CDR3 has 16 residues. From germline, CDR1 is SGHNT and CDR2 YENEEA. CDR3 in DNA: TGTGCTAGCAGGTGGCGGGAGGGTCATATAGCAGATACGCAGTATTTT. It specifies CASRWREGHIADTQYF.

This chain joins TRBV11-3 and TRBJ2-5; TRBD2 matches at 10 bases. The V gene's germline CDR1 is SGHNT and CDR2 YENEEA. This CDR3 has 15 amino acids. J was trimmed by 5 bases and V by 5 bases; bases with no gene match: 8. In DNA, the CDR3 is TGTGCCAGCAGCCGCGGACTAGCGGAGCGGGAGACCCAGTACTTC. This encodes CASSRGLAERETQYF.

The chain combines TRBV7-9 with TRBJ1-2; possibly TRBD1 for D (6 bases). Germline V gives CDR1 SEHNR, CDR2 FQNEAQ (reference sequence). V gave up 5 bases and J gave up 1 base, with 8 bases separating them. This CDR3 region has 13 residues. CDR3 amino acids: CASSPDSNYGYTF. DNA for the CDR3: TGTGCCAGCAGCCCGGACAGTAACTATGGCTACACCTTC.